Below, 23 T cell receptor beta chains from the same sample are listed, as sequenced in a study of early T cells in non-severe SARS-CoV-2 infection (TCRdb year 2021). Library construction relied on 5' RACE. Sequencer: NextSeq 500. TCRdb passed the public sequencing reads through fastp at Q25 and MiXCR, retaining productive beta sequences. Every CDR3 protein is listed once, alongside the most common genes and DNA of its rows. The sample contains some 77,000 distinct CDR3 sequences, over 8.5% of them found a single time. Around 4.6% of the sample is held by the ten biggest clonotypes. The sequenced material came from whole blood. These TCRs come from an adult who was a healthcare worker with PCR-confirmed SARS-CoV-2 infection or an uninfected control (not recorded which).

This clonotype was counted only a few times. Mismatch with germline at one junction end may stem from a read error. The genes are TRBV9 and TRBJ2-5; possible D gene TRBD1, 6 bases. This CDR3 is 14 amino acids long. CDR1 and CDR2 from the germline V gene are SGDLS and YYNGEE. The CDR3 bases are TGTGCCACCAGCGTAGCTTCAGGGGTAGAGACCCAGTACTTC. This sequence encodes CATSVASGVETQYF.

The table lists this clonotype with many counts. The J gene is TRBJ2-7, the V gene TRBV28, with 16 bases identical to TRBD2. V shed 10 bases, J shed 4 bases, and the junction held 4 bases outside the gene matches. The length of the CDR3 is 14 residues. CDR1 is MDHEN, CDR2 SYDVKM, per germline. The CDR3 is CATQGLAGGYEQYF. DNA of the CDR3: TGTGCCACCCAGGGACTAGCGGGAGGGTACGAGCAGTACTTC.

This clonotype was observed a few times. V and J are TRBV4-1 and TRBJ2-4; D tentatively reads TRBD1 or TRBD2 (5 bases each). Germline CDR1 MGHRA, CDR2 YSYEKL. The CDR3 loop spans 13 amino acids. V was cut by 2 bases and J by 10 bases, with 12 bases left in between. The CDR3 is CASSQSRDLIQYF. CDR3 nucleotide sequence: TGCGCCAGCAGCCAATCCCGGGACCTTATTCAGTACTTC.

This clonotype was seen repeatedly, ten times or more. The chain couples TRBV20-1 to TRBJ2-3, with TRBD2 identical over 12 bases. Germline values: CDR1 DFQATT, CDR2 SNEGSKA (reference sequence). Germline trimming cut 5 bases from V and 0 bases from J; bases unmatched to any gene: 3. The CDR3 length is 15 residues. The DNA of the CDR3 is TGCAGTGCTTCCGGGACTAGCGGGAGCACAGATACGCAGTATTTT. Protein: CSASGTSGSTDTQYF.

This clonotype was seen only a few times. This chain joins TRBV7-8 and TRBJ2-3; a weak D match, TRBD2 (6 bases). V dropped 9 bases and J dropped 2 bases, with 21 bases sitting between them. This CDR3 region has 16 residues. In germline, CDR1 is SGHVS, CDR2 FQNEAQ. CDR3: CASGLRVAEATDTQYF. For the CDR3, the DNA is TGTGCCAGTGGCTTGAGGGTAGCGGAAGCCACAGATACGCAGTATTTT.

This clonotype is labeled as medium-sized (0.01 to 0.1%). V and J are TRBV5-1 and TRBJ2-1; 12 bases align to TRBD2. There are 17 residues in the CDR3. The V segment lost 0 bases and the J segment 4 bases; nucleotides outside the gene matches: 5. Germline V CDR1 and CDR2: SGHRS, YFSETQ. The CDR3 DNA is TGCGCCAGCAGCTTGGCCTCCCTAGCGGGAGGGTACAATGAGCAGTTCTTC. Translated, it gives CASSLASLAGGYNEQFF.

The J gene is TRBJ2-2, the V gene TRBV4-1; D not resolved. V was cut by 4 bases and J by 0 bases, with 9 bases left in between. The CDR3 consists of 15 residues. CDR1 and CDR2 from the germline V gene are MGHRA and YSYEKL. In DNA, the CDR3 is TGCGCCAGCAGCCCCCGCCTAGCGAACACCGGGGAGCTGTTTTTT. Translation gives CASSPRLANTGELFF.

This clonotype has a count of ten or more. The genes are TRBV7-6 and TRBJ1-1, with no clear D. The CDR3 has 13 amino acids. Germline-derived CDR1 and CDR2 are SGHVS and FNYEAQ. With 5 bases removed from V and 0 bases from J, the gap between germline ends came to 7 bases. The CDR3 loop is CASSADLNTEAFF. DNA of the CDR3: TGTGCCAGCAGCGCAGATCTGAACACTGAAGCTTTCTTT.

This clonotype occurred many times. The chain links TRBV15 to TRBJ1-2; 9 bases map to TRBD1. This CDR3 has 14 amino acids. Germline V gene sequence: CDR1 LNHNV, CDR2 YYDKDF (reference sequence). V dropped 3 bases and J dropped 5; count of bases not matched to a gene: 4. CDR3 DNA: TGTGCCACCAGCAGCGGGACAGGGTGGTATGGCTACACCTTC. Translated: CATSSGTGWYGYTF.

The V gene is TRBV6-5, the J gene TRBJ1-5; D is possibly TRBD1 (6 bases). V was clipped by 4 bases and J by 3 bases, with 13 bases between them. The germline V gene encodes CDR1 MNHEY and CDR2 SVGAGI. This CDR3 is built from 15 residues. CDR3 residues: CASSSSGQLNQPQHF. The CDR3 DNA reads as TGTGCCAGCAGTTCTTCCGGACAGCTCAATCAGCCCCAGCATTTT.

The chain combines TRBV6-6 with TRBJ2-3, with TRBD2 as a possible D gene (5 bases). The CDR3 consists of 12 residues. V shed 6 bases and J shed 2 bases, with 6 bases lying between them. Germline CDR1 and CDR2: MNHNY and SVGAGI (reference sequence). The CDR3 region is CASRAATDTQYF. The CDR3 DNA sequence: TGTGCCAGCAGAGCGGCCACAGATACGCAGTATTTT.

The rearrangement links TRBV14 to TRBJ1-6; D is unresolved. V was pared by 4 bases and J by 9 bases, with 16 bases between. There are 15 residues in the CDR3. The germline gives CDR1 SGHDN, CDR2 FVKESK. CDR3 residues: CASSPQAGWSSPLHF. DNA for the CDR3: TGTGCCAGCAGCCCTCAAGCGGGGTGGAGTTCACCCCTCCACTTT.

There are many counts of this clonotype. This rearrangement joins TRBV5-1 to TRBJ2-6; D perhaps matches TRBD1 (6 bases). The germline gives CDR1 SGHRS, CDR2 YFSETQ. Trimming removed 7 bases from V and 4 bases from J, with 15 bases in between. The CDR3 loop spans 15 amino acids. CDR3 bases: TGCGCCAGCGAACAGGGAAGAACGGGGGCCAACGTCCTGACTTTC. Translated: CASEQGRTGANVLTF.

This clonotype was observed many times. The chain uses TRBV25-1 and TRBJ1-3; D ambiguous. This CDR3 is built from 15 residues. The germline V gene has CDR1 MGHDK and CDR2 SYGVNS. V was shortened by 4 bases and J by 0 bases, with 10 bases between the two germline ends. This CDR3 is CASSADWGSGNTIYF. The CDR3 DNA follows: TGTGCCAGCAGTGCTGACTGGGGCTCTGGAAACACCATATATTTT.

This clonotype has just a few counts. V and J are TRBV7-9 and TRBJ1-1; 8 bases match TRBD1. CDR1 and CDR2 (germline): SEHNR, FQNEAQ (reference sequence). This CDR3 region has 14 residues. V lost 4 bases, J lost 0 bases, and 1 base stayed unmatched. DNA of the CDR3: TGTGCCAGCAGCTCACAGGGGGTGAACACTGAAGCTTTCTTT. Protein: CASSSQGVNTEAFF.

In this sample, this clonotype turned up a few times. The chain carries TRBV6-2 or TRBV6-3 and TRBJ2-2; weak D call: TRBD2 (5 bases). The CDR3 is 14 residues long. Germline CDR1 and CDR2: MNHEY and SVGEGT. With 1 base removed from V and 6 bases from J, the gap between germline ends came to 9 bases. CDR3 in amino acids: CASSYWRVAGELFF. The CDR3 nucleotides are TGTGCCAGCAGTTACTGGCGGGTCGCCGGGGAGCTGTTTTTT.

The chain links TRBV7-9 to TRBJ2-7, with a possible D match to TRBD1 (7 bases). This CDR3 has 14 amino acids. V lost 5 bases to trimming and J lost 3 bases, with 14 bases between them. Germline assignment: CDR1 SEHNR and CDR2 FQNEAQ (reference sequence). The CDR3, as DNA: TGTGCCAGCAGCCCAGGGGGGTTCGGCTACGAGCAGTACTTC. This encodes CASSPGGFGYEQYF.

This clonotype was counted ten times or more. The chain employs TRBV27 and TRBJ1-5; a weak D match, TRBD1 (6 bases). CDR1 is MNHEY, CDR2 SMNVEV, per germline (reference sequence). Trimming left V 3 bases short and J 1 base short, with 10 bases between. The CDR3 spans 15 residues. In nucleotides, the CDR3 is TGTGCCAGCAGTTTTAGGGGGGAAAGCAATCAGCCCCAGCATTTT. It encodes CASSFRGESNQPQHF.

At least ten counts were recorded for this clonotype. The V gene is TRBV9, the J gene TRBJ2-1, with 7 bases identical to TRBD2. The germline gives CDR1 SGDLS, CDR2 YYNGEE. The trim removed 0 bases at V and 0 bases at J, leaving 0 bases unmatched. The CDR3 runs to 15 residues. The CDR3 loop is CASSVAGGSYNEQFF. CDR3 DNA: TGTGCCAGCAGCGTAGCGGGAGGCTCCTACAATGAGCAGTTCTTC. Full variable domain (rest looked up from reference TRBV9 and TRBJ2-1): DSGVTQTPKHLITATGQRVTLRCSPRSGDLSVYWYQQSLDQGLQFLIQYYNGEERAKGNILERFSAQQFPDLHSELNLSSLELGDSALYFCASSVAGGSYNEQFFGPGTRLTVL.

At least ten counts were recorded for this clonotype. The CDR3 here is CASSLWTANTEAFF. The DNA for the CDR3 is TGTGCCAGCAGTTTGTGGACAGCGAACACTGAAGCTTTCTTT. V gene TRBV28 combines with J gene TRBJ1-1; TRBD1 might be the D (6 bases). Trimming shortened V by 3 bases and J by 1 base, and 9 bases separated the two germline ends. The CDR3 contains 14 residues. Per the germline V gene, CDR1 is MDHEN and CDR2 is SYDVKM.

In this sample, this clonotype turned up many times. The chain employs TRBV11-2 and TRBJ2-2; 9 bases are shared with TRBD2. The CDR3 sequence is 16 residues long. Germline V CDR1 and CDR2: SGHAT, FQNNGV. V was pared by 4 bases and J by 5 bases, with 8 bases of the junction left unmatched. The CDR3, as DNA: TGTGCCAGCAGCTCCGATAGCGGGAGAGGTACCGGGGAGCTGTTTTTT. Amino acids: CASSSDSGRGTGELFF.

This clonotype has more than one count but fewer than ten. CDR3 sequence reads: CASSHADKNTEAFF. The CDR3 DNA reads as TGTGCCAGCAGCCACGCCGACAAGAACACTGAAGCTTTCTTT. The rearrangement links TRBV3-1 to TRBJ1-1; D not resolved. The CDR3 has 14 residues. V gave up 3 bases and J gave up 1 base, with 9 bases separating them. Germline assignment: CDR1 LGHDT and CDR2 YNNKEL (reference sequence).

The CDR3 loop reads CASSLGRQGLNTEAFF. In nucleotides, the CDR3 is TGTGCCAGCAGTTTAGGACGACAGGGTTTGAACACTGAAGCTTTCTTT. V usage is TRBV12-3 or TRBV12-4 and J usage is TRBJ1-1, with 7 bases matching TRBD1. This CDR3 region has 16 residues. Germline trimming cut 1 base from V and 0 bases from J; bases unmatched to any gene: 5.